The clone carrying this TCR beta chain was observed a handful of times. Its antigen is undetermined. Profiled with immunoSEQ multiplex PCR; TCRdb holds only in-frame clones, not every one. The top ten hold 3.2% of the sample, which has 70,000 to 80,000 clones, approximately 94% seen once. The donors were members of the roughly 120-subject validation cohort (separate from the roughly 670-subject first cohort). The CDR3 loop spans 13 amino acids. Trimming took off 0 bases at V and 4 bases at J, with 7 bases between the two ends. Germline CDR1 is SGHRS and CDR2 is YFSETQ. The data were taken from a study of cytomegalovirus exposure and HLA in healthy donors. Findings and limits, study-wide: One later analysis, an examination of the 100 to 150 validation repertoires, found that first-cohort TCR clusters tended to co-occur in them. Despite most TCR sequences being rare, some public TCRs occurred in many donors. TCR beta chains numbering some 160 were designated cytomegalovirus-associated.

The sequence came from a young woman in good health and CMV-seropositive. This chain connects TRBV5-1 to TRBJ1-2; possible D gene TRBD1, 5 bases. Source material: PBMCs. As DNA, the CDR3 is TGCGCCAGCAGCTTGGACGACAGCTATGGCTACACCTTC. It codes for CASSLDDSYGYTF.